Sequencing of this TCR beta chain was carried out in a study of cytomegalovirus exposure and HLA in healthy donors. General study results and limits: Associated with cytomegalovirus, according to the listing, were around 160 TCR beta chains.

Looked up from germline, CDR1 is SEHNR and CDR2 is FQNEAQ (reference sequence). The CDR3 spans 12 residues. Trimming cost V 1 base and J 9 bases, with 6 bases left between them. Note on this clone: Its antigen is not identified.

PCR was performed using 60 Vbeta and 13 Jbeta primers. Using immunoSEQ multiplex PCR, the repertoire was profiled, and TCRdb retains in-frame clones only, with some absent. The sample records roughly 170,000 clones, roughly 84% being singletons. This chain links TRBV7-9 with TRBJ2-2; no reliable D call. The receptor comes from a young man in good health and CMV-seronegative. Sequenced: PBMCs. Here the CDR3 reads CASSLVNRELFF. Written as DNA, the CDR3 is TGTGCCAGCAGCTTAGTAAATAGGGAGCTGTTTTTT.